What follows is one TCR beta chain and its context. The antigen remains undetermined. The V and J ends lost 0 bases and 1 base, in that order; junction bases with no gene match: 1. Looked up from germline, CDR1 is KGHSH and CDR2 is LQKENI. The CDR3 is 16 residues long. The data stem from a study of radiotherapy plus CTLA-4 blockade in lung cancer. General study points: An expansion of tumor-derived TCR clones occurred in blood after radiotherapy plus ipilimumab.

Assay: immunoSEQ multiplex PCR; the TCRdb copy retains only in-frame clones and omits some. The sample holds 100,000 or so clones, over 75% seen once. Here the sequenced sample was peripheral blood, taken from a patient treated with radiotherapy plus ipilimumab. The chain has TRBV18 and TRBJ2-1; 9 bases are shared with TRBD2. This receptor was obtained from a human donor with non-small cell lung cancer that progressed on radiotherapy plus ipilimumab. The CDR3 DNA reads TGTGCCAGCTCACCACCTAGCGGGAGATCCTACAATGAGCAGTTCTTC. Residues: CASSPPSGRSYNEQFF.